This T cell receptor (beta chain) appears in the sequencing data of a study of blood T cell repertoires in COVID-19. The wider study: COVID-19 samples from acute and convalescent phases originated in the United States, Italy and Spain. Nucleic acid was either cDNA or gDNA, and it came from T cells, B-cell-depleted T cells, or PBMCs.

The ends lost 0 bases at V and 8 bases at J; junction bases unmatched: 8. CDR1 SGHRS and CDR2 YFSETQ come from the germline V gene. The CDR3 is 15 amino acids. Original handling: For nucleated cells, counts were estimated from reference gene primer amplification. The table came from immunoSEQ multiplex PCR; TCRdb's copy has only in-frame clones and leaves some out. The V and J calls and clone size are taken from that table; D and trimming were inferred from the DNA. The sample has about 310,000 clones, more than 75% seen once. The sequenced material came from peripheral blood. The chain uses TRBV5-1 and TRBJ1-2; 9 nucleotides agree with TRBD1. The sequence came from a woman in her 50s who had recovered from COVID-19. The CDR3, as DNA: TGCGCCAGCAGCTTGGCGGGACAGGGTAGTGGGGGCTACACCTTC. This sequence encodes CASSLAGQGSGGYTF.